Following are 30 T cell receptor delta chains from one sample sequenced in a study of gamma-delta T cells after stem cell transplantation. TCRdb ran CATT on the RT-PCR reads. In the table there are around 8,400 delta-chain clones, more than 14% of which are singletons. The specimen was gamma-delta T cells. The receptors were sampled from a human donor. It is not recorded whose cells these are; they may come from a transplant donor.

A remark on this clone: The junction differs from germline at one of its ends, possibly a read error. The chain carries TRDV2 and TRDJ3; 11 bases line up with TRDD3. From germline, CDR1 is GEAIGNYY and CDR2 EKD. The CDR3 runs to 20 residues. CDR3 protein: CAGDSAGGYPSSWDTRQMFF. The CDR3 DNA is TGTGCCGGTGACTCCGCTGGGGGATACCCTAGCTCCTGGGACACCCGACAGATGTTTTTC.

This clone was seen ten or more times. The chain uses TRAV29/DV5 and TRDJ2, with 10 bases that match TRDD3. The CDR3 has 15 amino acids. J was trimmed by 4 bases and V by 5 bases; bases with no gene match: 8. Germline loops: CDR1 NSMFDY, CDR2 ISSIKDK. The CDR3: CAAGRGGYATAQLFF. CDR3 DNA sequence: TGTGCAGCTGGGAGGGGGGGATACGCGACAGCACAACTCTTCTTT.

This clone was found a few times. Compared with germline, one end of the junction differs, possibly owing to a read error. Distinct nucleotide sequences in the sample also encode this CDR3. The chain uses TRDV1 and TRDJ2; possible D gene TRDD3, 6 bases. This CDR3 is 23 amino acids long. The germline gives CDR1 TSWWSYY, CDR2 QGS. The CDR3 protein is CALGESGDPRLPGDPSLTAQLFF. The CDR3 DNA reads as TGTGCTCTTGGGGAGAGTGGGGATCCCAGACTCCCGGGGGACCCTTCTTTGACAGCACAACTCTTTTTT.

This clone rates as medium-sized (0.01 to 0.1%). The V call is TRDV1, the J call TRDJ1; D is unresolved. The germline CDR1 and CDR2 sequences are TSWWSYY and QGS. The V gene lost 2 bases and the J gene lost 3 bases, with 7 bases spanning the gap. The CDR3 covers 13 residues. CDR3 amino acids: CALGEYSADKLIF. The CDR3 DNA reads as TGTGCTCTTGGGGAATACAGTGCCGATAAACTCATCTTT.

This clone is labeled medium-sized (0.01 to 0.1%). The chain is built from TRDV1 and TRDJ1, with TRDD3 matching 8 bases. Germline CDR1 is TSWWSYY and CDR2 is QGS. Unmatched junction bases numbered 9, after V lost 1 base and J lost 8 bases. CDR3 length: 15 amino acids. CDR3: CALGEPSSYWGKLIF. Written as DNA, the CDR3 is TGTGCTCTTGGGGAACCTTCCTCGTACTGGGGGAAACTCATCTTT.

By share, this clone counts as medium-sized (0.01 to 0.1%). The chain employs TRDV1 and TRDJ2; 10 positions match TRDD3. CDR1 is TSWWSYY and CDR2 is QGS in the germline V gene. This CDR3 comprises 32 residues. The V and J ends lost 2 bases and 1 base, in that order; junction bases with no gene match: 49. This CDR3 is CALGEEQCNCRIEAFLTHTSTGGFCLTAQLFF. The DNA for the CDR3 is TGTGCTCTTGGGGAAGAACAATGTAATTGTAGGATCGAGGCCTTCCTTACCCACACCTCAACTGGGGGATTTTGTTTGACAGCACAACTCTTCTTT.

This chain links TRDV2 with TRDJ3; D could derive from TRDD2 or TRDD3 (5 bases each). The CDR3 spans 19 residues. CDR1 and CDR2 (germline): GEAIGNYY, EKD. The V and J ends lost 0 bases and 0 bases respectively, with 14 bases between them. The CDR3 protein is CACDTAGAPTSWDTRQMFF. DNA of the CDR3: TGTGCCTGTGACACCGCGGGGGCCCCTACCTCCTGGGACACCCGACAGATGTTTTTC.

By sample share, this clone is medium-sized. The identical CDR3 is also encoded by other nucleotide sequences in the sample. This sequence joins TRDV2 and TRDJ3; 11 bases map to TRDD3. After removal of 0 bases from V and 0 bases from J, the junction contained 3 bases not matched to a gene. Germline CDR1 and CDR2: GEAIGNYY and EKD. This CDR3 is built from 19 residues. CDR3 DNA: TGTGCCTGTGACACCTGGGGGATACGAAGCTCCTGGGACACCCGACAGATGTTTTTC. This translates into CACDTWGIRSSWDTRQMFF.

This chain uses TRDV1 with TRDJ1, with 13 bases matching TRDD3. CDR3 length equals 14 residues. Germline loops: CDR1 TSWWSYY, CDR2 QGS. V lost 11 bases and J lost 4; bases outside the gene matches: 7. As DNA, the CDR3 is TGTGCTTACCAGACTGGGGGATACGGCGATAAACTCATCTTT. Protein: CAYQTGGYGDKLIF.

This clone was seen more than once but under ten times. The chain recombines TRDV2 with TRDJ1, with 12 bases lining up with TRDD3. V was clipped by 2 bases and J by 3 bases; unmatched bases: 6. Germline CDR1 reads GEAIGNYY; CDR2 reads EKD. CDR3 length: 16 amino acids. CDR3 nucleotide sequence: TGTGCCTGTGACAAGCTGGGGGATACGGGTTCCGATAAACTCATCTTT. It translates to CACDKLGDTGSDKLIF.

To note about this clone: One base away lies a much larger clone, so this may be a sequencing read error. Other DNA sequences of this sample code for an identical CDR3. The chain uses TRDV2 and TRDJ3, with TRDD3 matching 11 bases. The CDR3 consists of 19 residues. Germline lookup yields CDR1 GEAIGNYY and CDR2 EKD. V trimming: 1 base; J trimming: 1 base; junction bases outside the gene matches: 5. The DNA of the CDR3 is TGTGCCTGTGACACTGGGGGATACGCCCTATCCTGGGACACCCGACAGATGTTTTTC. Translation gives CACDTGGYALSWDTRQMFF.

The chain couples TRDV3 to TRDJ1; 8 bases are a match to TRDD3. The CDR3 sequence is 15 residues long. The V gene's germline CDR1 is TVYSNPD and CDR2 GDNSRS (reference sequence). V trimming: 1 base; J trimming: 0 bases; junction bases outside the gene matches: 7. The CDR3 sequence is CAFIWGYSYTDKLIF. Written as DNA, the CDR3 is TGTGCCTTTATCTGGGGATACTCGTACACCGATAAACTCATCTTT. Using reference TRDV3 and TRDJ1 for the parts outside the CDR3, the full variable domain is CDKVTQSSPDQTVASGSEVVLLCTYDTVYSNPDLFWYRIRPDYSFQFVFYGDNSRSEGADFTQGRFSVKHILTQKAFHLVISPVRTEDSATYYCAFIWGYSYTDKLIFGKGTRVTVEP.

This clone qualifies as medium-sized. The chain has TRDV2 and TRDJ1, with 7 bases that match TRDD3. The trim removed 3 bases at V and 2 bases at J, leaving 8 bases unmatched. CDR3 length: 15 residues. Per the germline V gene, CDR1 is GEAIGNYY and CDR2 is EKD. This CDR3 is CACDGGSTPTDKLIF. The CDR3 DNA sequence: TGTGCCTGTGACGGGGGATCCACCCCTACCGATAAACTCATCTTT.

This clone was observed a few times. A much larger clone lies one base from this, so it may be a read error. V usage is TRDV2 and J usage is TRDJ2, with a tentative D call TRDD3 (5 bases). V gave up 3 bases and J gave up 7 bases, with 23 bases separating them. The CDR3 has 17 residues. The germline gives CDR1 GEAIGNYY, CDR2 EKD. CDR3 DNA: TGTGCCTGTGACGGAGGGGACTTGTGTTGGATGATAGCACAACTCTTCTTT. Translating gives CACDGGDLCWMIAQLFF.

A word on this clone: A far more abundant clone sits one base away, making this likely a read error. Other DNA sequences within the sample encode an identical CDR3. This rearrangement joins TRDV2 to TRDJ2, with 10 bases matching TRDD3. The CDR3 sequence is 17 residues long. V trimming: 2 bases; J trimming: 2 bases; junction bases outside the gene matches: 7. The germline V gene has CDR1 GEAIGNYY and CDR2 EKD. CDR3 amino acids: CACDRLGDSTLTAQLFF. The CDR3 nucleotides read TGTGCCTGTGACAGACTGGGGGATTCCACCTTGACAGCACAACTCTTCTTT.

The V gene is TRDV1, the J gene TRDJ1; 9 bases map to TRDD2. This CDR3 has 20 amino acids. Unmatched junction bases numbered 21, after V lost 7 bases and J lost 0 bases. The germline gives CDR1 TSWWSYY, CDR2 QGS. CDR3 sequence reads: CALVLRPSYAPGGYTDKLIF. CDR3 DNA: TGTGCTCTTGTCCTTCGGCCTTCCTACGCCCCTGGAGGGTACACCGATAAACTCATCTTT.

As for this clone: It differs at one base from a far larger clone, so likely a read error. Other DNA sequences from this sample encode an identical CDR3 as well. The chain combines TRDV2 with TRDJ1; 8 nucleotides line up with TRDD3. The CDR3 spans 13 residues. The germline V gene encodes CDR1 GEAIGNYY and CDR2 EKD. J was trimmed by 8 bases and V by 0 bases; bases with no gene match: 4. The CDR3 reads CACDTWGIDKLIF. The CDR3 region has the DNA TGTGCCTGTGACACCTGGGGGATCGACAAACTCATCTTT.

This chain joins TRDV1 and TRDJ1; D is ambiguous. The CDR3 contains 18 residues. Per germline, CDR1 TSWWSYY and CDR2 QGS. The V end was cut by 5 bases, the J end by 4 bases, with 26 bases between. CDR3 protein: CALGFPFSGGYGFDKLIF. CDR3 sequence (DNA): TGTGCTCTTGGGTTCCCTTTTTCGGGCGGGTACGGCTTCGATAAACTCATCTTT.

The chain's CDR3 is CACDTLTEVSWDTRQMFF. For the CDR3, the DNA is TGTGCCTGTGACACCCTTACTGAAGTGTCCTGGGACACCCGACAGATGTTTTTC. The gene calls are TRDV2 and TRDJ3; D gene ambiguous. V was cut by 0 bases and J by 1 base, with 12 bases left in between. CDR3 length: 18 residues. The germline CDR1 and CDR2 sequences are GEAIGNYY and EKD.

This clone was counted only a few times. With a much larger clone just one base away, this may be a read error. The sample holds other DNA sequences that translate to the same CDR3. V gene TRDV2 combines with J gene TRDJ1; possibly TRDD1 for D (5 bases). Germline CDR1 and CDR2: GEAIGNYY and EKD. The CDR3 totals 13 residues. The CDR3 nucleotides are TGTGCCTGTGACACCGGCTCCACAAATAAACTCATCTTC. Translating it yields CACDTGSTNKLIF.

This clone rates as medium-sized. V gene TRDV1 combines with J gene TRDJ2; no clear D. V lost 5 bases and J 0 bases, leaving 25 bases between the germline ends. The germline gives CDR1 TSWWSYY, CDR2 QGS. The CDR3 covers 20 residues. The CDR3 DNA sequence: TGTGCTCTTGGGCTAAAACTTAAAGCCTCCGCCGGCGCTTTGACAGCACAACTCTTCTTT. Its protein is CALGLKLKASAGALTAQLFF.

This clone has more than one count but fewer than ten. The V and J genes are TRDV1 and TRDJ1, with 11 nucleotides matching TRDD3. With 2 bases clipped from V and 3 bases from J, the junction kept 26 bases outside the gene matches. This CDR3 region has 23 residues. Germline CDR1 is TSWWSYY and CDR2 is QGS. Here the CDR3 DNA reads TGTGCTCTTGGGGAAACCCCACCGCAGTCGCGGTACTGGGGGATAGGTGTGTCCGATAAACTCATCTTT. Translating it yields CALGETPPQSRYWGIGVSDKLIF.

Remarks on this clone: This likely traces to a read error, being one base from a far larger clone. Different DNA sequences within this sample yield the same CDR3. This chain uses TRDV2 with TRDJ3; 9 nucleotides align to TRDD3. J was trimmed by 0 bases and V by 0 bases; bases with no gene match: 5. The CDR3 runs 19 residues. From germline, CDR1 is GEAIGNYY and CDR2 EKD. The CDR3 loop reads CACDTVLGDFSWDTRQMFF. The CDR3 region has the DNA TGTGCCTGTGACACCGTACTGGGGGACTTCTCCTGGGACACCCGACAGATGTTTTTC.

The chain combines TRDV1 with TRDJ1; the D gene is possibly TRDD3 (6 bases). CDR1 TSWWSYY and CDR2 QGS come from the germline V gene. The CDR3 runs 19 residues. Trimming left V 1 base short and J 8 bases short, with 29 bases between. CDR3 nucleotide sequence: TGTGCTCTTGGGGAACCCCAACTTTTAACTACTGGGCCACGGGGGAAACTCATCTTT. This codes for CALGEPQLLTTGPRGKLIF.

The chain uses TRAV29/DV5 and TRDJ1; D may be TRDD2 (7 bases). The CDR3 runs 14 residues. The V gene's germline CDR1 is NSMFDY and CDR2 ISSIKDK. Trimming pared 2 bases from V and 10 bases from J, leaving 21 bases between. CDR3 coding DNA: TGTGCAGCAAGTACCTTCCTTCGTGGGGGTACACTCATCTTT. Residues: CAASTFLRGGTLIF.

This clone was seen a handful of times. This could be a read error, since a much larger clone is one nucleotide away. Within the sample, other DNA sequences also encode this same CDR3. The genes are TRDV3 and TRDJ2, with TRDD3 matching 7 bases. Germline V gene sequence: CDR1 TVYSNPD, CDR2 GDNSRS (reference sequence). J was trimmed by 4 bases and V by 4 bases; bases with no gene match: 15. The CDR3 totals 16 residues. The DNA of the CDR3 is TGTGCCTCCCGAGCCCAGGGGATATCTAGGACAGCACAACTCTTCTTT. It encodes CASRAQGISRTAQLFF.

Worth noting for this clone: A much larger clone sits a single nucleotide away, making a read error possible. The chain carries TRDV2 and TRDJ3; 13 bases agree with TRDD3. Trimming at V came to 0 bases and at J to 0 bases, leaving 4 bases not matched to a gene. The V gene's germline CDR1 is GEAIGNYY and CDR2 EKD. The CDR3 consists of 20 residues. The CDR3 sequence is CACDTLLGDTRSWDTRQMFF. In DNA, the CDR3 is TGTGCCTGTGACACCTTACTGGGGGATACGCGCTCCTGGGACACCCGACAGATGTTTTTC.

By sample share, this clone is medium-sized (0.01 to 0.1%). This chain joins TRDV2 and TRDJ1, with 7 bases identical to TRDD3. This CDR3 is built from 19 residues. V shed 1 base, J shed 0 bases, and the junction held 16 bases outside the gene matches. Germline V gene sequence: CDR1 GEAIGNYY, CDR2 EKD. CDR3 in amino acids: CACDTTRPTGDPYTDKLIF. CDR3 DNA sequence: TGTGCCTGTGACACAACGAGGCCAACTGGGGATCCCTACACCGATAAACTCATCTTT.

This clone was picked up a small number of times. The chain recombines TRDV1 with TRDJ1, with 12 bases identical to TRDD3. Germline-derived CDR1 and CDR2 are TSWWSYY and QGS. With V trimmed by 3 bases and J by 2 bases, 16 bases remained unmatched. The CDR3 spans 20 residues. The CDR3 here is CALGDLDFVLGDTGTDKLIF. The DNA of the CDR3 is TGTGCTCTTGGGGACCTCGATTTCGTACTGGGGGATACAGGGACCGATAAACTCATCTTT.

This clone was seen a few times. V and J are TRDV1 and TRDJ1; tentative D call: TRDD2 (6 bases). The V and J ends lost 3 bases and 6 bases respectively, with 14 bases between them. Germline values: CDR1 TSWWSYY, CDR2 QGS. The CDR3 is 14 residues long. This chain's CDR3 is CALGDHFLLHKLIF. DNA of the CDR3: TGTGCTCTTGGGGACCACTTCCTTCTACATAAACTCATCTTT.